These 8 T cell receptor beta chains were sequenced from one sample in a study of T cell responses to AZD1222 COVID-19 vaccine. Only in-frame clones appear in the TCRdb table, and some are missing; sequencing was by immunoSEQ multiplex PCR. The sample lists about 110,000 clones, roughly 89% occurring once. Sequencing used peripheral blood, obtained 28 days after the second AZD1222 dose. All receptors come from an adult who received the AZD1222 COVID-19 vaccine.

V gene TRBV10-1 combines with J gene TRBJ2-5, with 9 bases matching TRBD2. CDR1 is WNHNN, CDR2 SYGVQD, per germline (reference sequence). With V trimmed by 0 bases and J by 7 bases, 9 bases remained unmatched. This CDR3 is built from 16 residues. The CDR3 region is CASSESGAGGQVTQYF. CDR3 nucleotides: TGCGCCAGCAGTGAGTCGGGAGCGGGAGGACAGGTGACCCAGTACTTC.

The gene calls are TRBV2 and TRBJ2-7, with D unclear. The CDR3 has 16 amino acids. V was pared by 5 bases and J by 1 base, with 18 bases between. CDR1 SNHLY and CDR2 FYNNEI come from the germline V gene. CDR3 residues: CASSPQLASTSYEQYF. The CDR3 nucleotides are TGTGCCAGCAGTCCCCAACTCGCCTCTACTTCCTACGAGCAGTACTTC.

This chain connects TRBV25-1 to TRBJ2-6, with D possibly matching TRBD1 (6 bases). The CDR3 is 17 amino acids. Trimming removed 1 base from V and 2 bases from J, with 12 bases in between. CDR1 MGHDK and CDR2 SYGVNS come from the germline V gene. Here the CDR3 reads CASSESPHRAGANVLTF. The CDR3 nucleotides are TGTGCCAGCAGTGAATCTCCCCACAGGGCTGGGGCCAACGTCCTGACTTTC.

This chain links TRBV7-3 with TRBJ2-2; D might be TRBD2 (7 bases). Between the trimmed V and J ends, which lost 2 bases and 3 bases, there was a span of 13 bases. The germline V gene encodes CDR1 SGHTA and CDR2 FQGTGA. This CDR3 is built from 16 residues. The chain's CDR3 is CASSLSGGADTGELFF. The CDR3 DNA follows: TGTGCCAGCAGCTTATCGGGGGGCGCGGACACCGGGGAGCTGTTTTTT.

Only a few counts were recorded for this clone. The V call is TRBV5-5, the J call TRBJ1-1; D remains unclear. This CDR3 has 14 residues. V was clipped by 1 base and J by 2 bases, with 9 bases between them. The germline CDR1 and CDR2 sequences are SGHKS and YYEKEE (reference sequence). This chain's CDR3 is CASSLQRSNTEAFF. CDR3 in DNA: TGTGCCAGCAGCTTGCAGAGGTCCAACACTGAAGCTTTCTTT.

The chain links TRBV3-1 (or the pseudogene TRBV3-2) to TRBJ1-5, with D possibly being TRBD1 (5 bases). The CDR3 runs to 15 residues. V lost 2 bases and J lost 1, with 9 bases in between. Germline V gives CDR1 LGHDT, CDR2 YNNKEL (reference sequence). The CDR3 spells CASSQSGTSNQPQHF. CDR3 nucleotides: TGTGCCAGCAGCCAATCCGGGACGAGCAATCAGCCCCAGCATTTT.

V and J are TRBV19 and TRBJ2-3, with D uncertain. V was cut by 2 bases and J by 2 bases, with 8 bases left in between. CDR1 is LNHDA and CDR2 is SQIVND in the germline V gene (reference sequence). CDR3 length equals 14 residues. CDR3 residues: CASSITEDTDTQYF. CDR3 nucleotides: TGTGCCAGTAGTATAACGGAAGACACAGATACGCAGTATTTT.

The chain joins TRBV11-2 to TRBJ1-6, with 8 bases that match TRBD1. This CDR3 is built from 14 residues. Looked up from germline, CDR1 is SGHAT and CDR2 is FQNNGV. Trimming removed 6 bases from V and 10 bases from J; junction bases left unmatched: 8. Written as DNA, the CDR3 is TGTGCCAGCAGTTCGGGGACAGGAGGGTCACCCCTCCACTTT. Encoded protein: CASSSGTGGSPLHF.